This is a list of T cell receptor beta chains from one sample in a study of blood T cell repertoires in COVID-19. Here immunoSEQ multiplex PCR was the method, and the copy in TCRdb shows in-frame clones only, minus some. The sample lists 250,000 to 300,000 clones, approximately 90% occurring once. The material sequenced was PBMCs or T cells enriched from blood (not recorded which). These receptor sequences come from a woman aged 40 to 50 with acute COVID-19. CDR3s include the opening cysteine and the closing phenylalanine or tryptophan. The order of the fields is D gene, V gene, J gene, CDR3 protein. The D gene is left open where the match is weak.

>NA|TRBV9|TRBJ2-6
CASSVDGGGLGANVLTF
>NA|TRBV5-1|TRBJ2-2
CASSRVGGTGELFF
>TRBD2|TRBV5-1|TRBJ2-1
CASSLSRGGDEQFF
>TRBD1|TRBV5-8|TRBJ2-2
CASSLRDRGAGELFF
>TRBD2|TRBV5-1|TRBJ2-7
CASSLAGGEQYF
>TRBD1|TRBV11-3|TRBJ1-2
CASSPRQGQGRGYTF
>TRBD1|TRBV3-1/TRBV3-2|TRBJ2-5
CASNQRGGRETQYF
>TRBD1|TRBV2|TRBJ2-1
CASSYLTGRNEQFF
>NA|TRBV4-1|TRBJ2-5
CASSQGPQGETQYF
>TRBD1|TRBV28|TRBJ2-5
CATLTGVLGETQYF
>TRBD1|TRBV30|TRBJ1-2
CAWSRQGPYGYTF
>TRBD1|TRBV3-1/TRBV3-2|TRBJ1-4
CASSQGYRGFSEKLFF
>NA|TRBV7-6|TRBJ2-2
CASSSQGEVAPGELFF
>NA|TRBV3-1/TRBV3-2|TRBJ1-1
CASSRAAGDTEAFF
>TRBD1|TRBV4-2|TRBJ1-4
CASRAGTGNEKLFF
>NA|TRBV28|TRBJ1-1
CATNRIQGSEAFF
>TRBD1|TRBV19|TRBJ2-6
CASSTHDRATGANVLTF
>NA|TRBV6-1|TRBJ2-7
CASSEGGTRSEQYF
>NA|TRBV4-2|TRBJ1-1
CASSQELRGNTEAFF
>TRBD2|TRBV3-1/TRBV3-2|TRBJ2-3
CASSPQGSGSLPDTQYF
>NA|TRBV11-2|TRBJ1-3
CASSLEFRAGNTIYF
>NA|TRBV6-1|TRBJ2-7
CASSEVGRRTTYEQYF
>NA|TRBV9|TRBJ1-1
CASSAEAGGGRVEAFF
>TRBD1|TRBV5-1|TRBJ1-3
CASSLQGASAGNTIYF
>NA|TRBV29-1|TRBJ1-4
CSVVPRRENEKLFF
>NA|TRBV7-9|TRBJ1-5
CASSLEGNSNQPQHF
>TRBD1|TRBV7-9|TRBJ2-3
CASTREGATDTQYF
>TRBD1|TRBV24-1|TRBJ2-5
CATSDPLTGDGETQYF
>TRBD1|TRBV5-4|TRBJ1-1
CASSHGQDNTEAFF
>NA|TRBV29-1|TRBJ2-2
CSGQTNTGELFF
>TRBD1|TRBV15|TRBJ1-2
CATSSTGGSATF
>NA|TRBV12-3/TRBV12-4|TRBJ2-4
CASSSGLRNIQYF
>TRBD1|TRBV24-1|TRBJ1-5
CATSDGTDNQPQHF
>NA|TRBV19|TRBJ2-2
CASRVWGAPTGELFF
>NA|TRBV30|TRBJ1-1
CAWSTQGGTEAFF
>TRBD2|TRBV7-9|TRBJ2-1
CASRPQVTSGAGPYNEQFF
>TRBD1|TRBV11-2|TRBJ1-3
CASSKRTGGSGNTIYF
>NA|TRBV2|TRBJ1-5
CATMTEPNQPQHF
>NA|TRBV5-1|TRBJ2-1
CASSGRVGWAGEQFF
>TRBD1|TRBV18|TRBJ1-5
CASSPSGQDQPQHF
>NA|TRBV7-2|TRBJ2-5
CASSRERLETQYF
>NA|TRBV28|TRBJ2-7
CASSPHGVSYEQYF
>NA|TRBV2|TRBJ1-1
CASSETGSTEAFF
>NA|TRBV7-9|TRBJ2-3
CASSLSGDTQYF
>NA|TRBV28|TRBJ1-4
CASSPRRLNEKLFF
>TRBD1|TRBV18|TRBJ2-2
CASSPRQGATTGELFF
>TRBD2|TRBV29-1|TRBJ2-7
CSVGAGVEQYF
>TRBD1|TRBV24-1|TRBJ2-1
CATSDTGAVYNEQFF
>TRBD2|TRBV5-4|TRBJ2-2
CASSLGLAGGTGELFF
>NA|TRBV6-2/TRBV6-3|TRBJ1-1
CASSYSSEVGTEAFF
>NA|TRBV5-1|TRBJ1-5
CASSFEGGNQPQHF
>NA|TRBV7-7|TRBJ2-1
CASSFPSFRETYNEQFF
>NA|TRBV5-1|TRBJ2-5
CASSLLGSSGETQYF
>TRBD2|TRBV28|TRBJ2-5
CASSFVGGQETQYF
>TRBD1|TRBV28|TRBJ1-6
CASSFRDSFNSPLHF
>NA|TRBV6-4|TRBJ1-4
CASSVDVGEKLFF
>TRBD1|TRBV10-3|TRBJ1-2
CAISETGGSGYTF
>NA|TRBV27|TRBJ2-2
CASRLNVPGDTGELFF
>TRBD1|TRBV15|TRBJ1-1
CATSRPPQGALTEAFF
>TRBD1|TRBV7-2|TRBJ2-7
CASSTQTGTGRYEQYF